The clone carrying this T cell receptor (beta chain) was observed a few times. Its matching antigen is unknown. This entry belongs to a study of spatial heterogeneity in lung cancer. General study findings and limits: Circulating ubiquitous expanded tumor TCRs were observed more frequently at resection than at follow-up.

TCRdb reprocessed the 5' RACE reads with MiXCR, giving one entry per CDR3 protein. Counted here are roughly 48,000 distinct CDR3 sequences, approximately 5.7% occurring once; the ten biggest clones make up 11%. Described time point: sample taken at primary tumor resection. The 55 to 90 donors had untreated early-stage non-small cell lung cancer. The sample consisted of PBMCs, taken at surgery. The source is a male donor with early-stage non-small cell lung cancer.

The CDR3 loop reads CASSPLGGGETQYF. CDR3 nucleotide sequence: TGTGCCAGCAGCCCCTTGGGGGGGGGTGAGACCCAGTACTTC. The chain employs TRBV7-9 and TRBJ2-5, with 7 bases matching TRBD2. CDR1 is SEHNR, CDR2 FQNEAQ, per germline (reference sequence). The CDR3 covers 14 residues. Unmatched junction bases numbered 8, after V lost 5 bases and J lost 5 bases.